The clone carrying this TCR beta chain was seen more than once but under ten times. Its antigen remains unidentified. The CDR3 has 13 residues. Germline CDR1 SGHTA, CDR2 FQGNSA. With 3 bases removed from V and 8 bases from J, the gap between germline ends came to 13 bases. This sample stems from a study of beta chain features in type 1 diabetes. Across the study: Sorted cells examined across all samples numbered 95 million to 120 million.

Stem cell-like memory, regulatory, central memory and naive CD4+ cells were sorted via CD45RO/CCR7/CD25/CD127/CD95/CD27. Of the isolated RNA, all was reverse transcribed, and so the sequenced material was expressed TCRB transcripts. This table comes from immunoSEQ multiplex PCR, and its TCRdb copy is limited to in-frame clones, with some not included. In the table there are more than 150,000 clones, approximately 9.1% of which are singletons. Study results and limitations: Moderately but significantly shorter TCRB CDR3s were found in Type 1 diabetes patients in all four CD4+ subsets. Cells with high TCR expression could be over-represented by cDNA sequencing.

The chain has TRBV7-2 and TRBJ1-2, with D unclear. This clonotype originated in a woman aged 18-29 years in good health. The sample was central memory CD4+ T cells from blood. CDR3 protein: CASSLRQDSGYTF. CDR3 DNA: TGTGCCAGCAGCTTGCGTCAGGATTCGGGCTACACCTTC.